One sample yielded the 6 T cell receptor beta chains listed below, sequenced in a study of beta chain features in type 1 diabetes. Expressed TCRB transcripts were sequenced because the isolated RNA had all been reverse transcribed beforehand. The protocol was immunoSEQ multiplex PCR, while the TCRdb copy is restricted to in-frame clones and leaves out a portion. This sample has 150,000 to 200,000 clones; less than 10% occur once, and the top ten carry 0.5%. The study, taken as a whole, reports: Moderate but significant shortening of TCRB CDR3s was recorded in all four CD4+ subsets from Type 1 diabetes patients.

Their recognized antigens are unknown. Sequencing was done on a sample of central memory CD4+ T cells from blood. The receptors were gathered from a man aged 18 to 29 with type 1 diabetes.

The rearrangement links TRBV7-9 to TRBJ2-5; D may be TRBD2 (6 bases). The V end lost 2 bases, the J end lost 2 bases, and 12 bases lay between the germline ends. CDR1 is SEHNR, CDR2 FQNEAQ, per germline (reference sequence). The CDR3 runs 15 residues. The CDR3 DNA reads TGTGCCAGCAGCTTAAGTTTCGCGGGGCAAGAGACCCAGTACTTC. Amino acid sequence: CASSLSFAGQETQYF.

This chain uses TRBV5-4 with TRBJ2-1, with TRBD2 matching 9 bases. Germline values: CDR1 SGHNT, CDR2 YYREEE (reference sequence). This CDR3 spans 13 amino acids. V lost 4 bases, J lost 15 bases, and 11 bases stayed unmatched. This CDR3 reads CASSRNSGTSMFF. The CDR3 DNA is TGTGCCAGCAGCCGGAATTCCGGGACTAGCATGTTCTTC.

In this sample, this clone turned up a few times. The chain carries TRBV7-2 and TRBJ2-1; D perhaps matches TRBD2 (6 bases). This CDR3 contains 14 residues. The V gene lost 6 bases and the J gene lost 7 bases, with 16 bases spanning the gap. Germline V CDR1 and CDR2: SGHTA, FQGNSA. CDR3 DNA: TGTGCCAGCAGGGACCAGGCTAGCGTAAATGAGCAGTTCTTC. Protein product: CASRDQASVNEQFF. The whole variable domain, remainder taken from reference TRBV7-2 and TRBJ2-1, is GAGVSQSPSNKVTEKGKDVELRCDPISGHTALYWYRQSLGQGLEFLIYFQGNSAPDKSGLPSDRFSAERTGGSVSTLTIQRTQQEDSAVYLCASRDQASVNEQFFGPGTRLTVL.

This clone has only a few counts. This sequence joins TRBV7-2 and TRBJ1-2; D perhaps matches TRBD1 (6 bases). This CDR3 contains 15 residues. Trimming shortened V by 5 bases and J by 4 bases, and 17 bases separated the two germline ends. In germline, CDR1 is SGHTA, CDR2 FQGNSA. The CDR3 DNA follows: TGTGCCAGCAGCCCCACCGGGGGGCAGGGCTATGGCTACACCTTC. This encodes CASSPTGGQGYGYTF.

V usage is TRBV29-1 and J usage is TRBJ1-1, with D unclear. Per germline, CDR1 SQVTM and CDR2 ANQGSEA. V lost 4 bases and J 10 bases, leaving 10 bases between the germline ends. The CDR3 is 10 amino acids. CDR3 nucleotides: TGCAGCGTTGGTGCCTATCGAGCTTTCTTT. Its protein is CSVGAYRAFF.

This clone was observed a few times. The chain employs TRBV4-2 and TRBJ1-1, with 7 bases aligning to TRBD1. Unmatched junction bases numbered 15, after V lost 1 base and J lost 10 bases. The CDR3 has 16 amino acids. Germline V gene sequence: CDR1 LGHNA, CDR2 YNFKEQ. CDR3 region: CASSQGGFDRAKTAFF. CDR3 nucleotide sequence: TGTGCCAGCAGCCAAGGCGGCTTCGACAGGGCTAAGACAGCTTTCTTT.